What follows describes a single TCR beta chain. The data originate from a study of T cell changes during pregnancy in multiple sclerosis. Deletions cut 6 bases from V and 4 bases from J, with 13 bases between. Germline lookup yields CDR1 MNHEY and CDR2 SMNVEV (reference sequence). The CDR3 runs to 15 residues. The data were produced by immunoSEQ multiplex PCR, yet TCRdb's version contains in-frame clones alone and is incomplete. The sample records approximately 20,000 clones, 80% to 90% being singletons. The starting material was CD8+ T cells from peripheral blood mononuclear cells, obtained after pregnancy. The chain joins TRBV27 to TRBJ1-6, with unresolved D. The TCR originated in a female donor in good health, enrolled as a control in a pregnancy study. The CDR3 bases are TGTGCCAGCAGCACCCCGGCAGGATATAATTCACCCCTCCACTTT. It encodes CASSTPAGYNSPLHF.